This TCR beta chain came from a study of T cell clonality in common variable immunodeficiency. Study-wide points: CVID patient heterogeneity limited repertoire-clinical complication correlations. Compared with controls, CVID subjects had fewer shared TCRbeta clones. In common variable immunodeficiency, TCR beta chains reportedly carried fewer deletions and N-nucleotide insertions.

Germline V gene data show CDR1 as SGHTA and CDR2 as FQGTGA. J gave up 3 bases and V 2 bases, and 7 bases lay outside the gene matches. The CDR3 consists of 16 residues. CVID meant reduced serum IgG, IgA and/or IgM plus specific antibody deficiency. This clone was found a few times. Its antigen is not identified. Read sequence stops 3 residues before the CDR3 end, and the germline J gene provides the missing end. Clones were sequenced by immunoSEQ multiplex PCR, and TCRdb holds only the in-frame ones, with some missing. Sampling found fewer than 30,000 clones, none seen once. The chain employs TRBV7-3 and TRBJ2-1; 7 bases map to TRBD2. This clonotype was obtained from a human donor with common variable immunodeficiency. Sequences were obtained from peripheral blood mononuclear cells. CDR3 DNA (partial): TGTGCCAGCAGCTTATTCTCTAGCGGAGACTACAATGAG. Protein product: CASSLFSSGDYNE. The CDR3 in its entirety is CASSLFSSGDYNEQFF.